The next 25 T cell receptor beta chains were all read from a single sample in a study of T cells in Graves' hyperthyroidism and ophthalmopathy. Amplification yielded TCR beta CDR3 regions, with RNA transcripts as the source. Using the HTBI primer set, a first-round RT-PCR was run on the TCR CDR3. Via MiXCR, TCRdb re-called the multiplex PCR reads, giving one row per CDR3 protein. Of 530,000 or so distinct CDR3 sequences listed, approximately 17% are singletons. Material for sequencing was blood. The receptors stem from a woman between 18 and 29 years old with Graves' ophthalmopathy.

This chain's CDR3 is CASSLEGAISYEQYF. The CDR3, as DNA: TGCGCCAGCAGCTTGGAGGGGGCTATTTCCTACGAGCAGTACTTC. V usage is TRBV5-1 and J usage is TRBJ2-7; 7 bases agree with TRBD1. Germline V lookup: CDR1 SGHRS, CDR2 YFSETQ. This CDR3 comprises 15 residues. The V and J ends lost 0 bases and 1 base, in that order; junction bases with no gene match: 4.

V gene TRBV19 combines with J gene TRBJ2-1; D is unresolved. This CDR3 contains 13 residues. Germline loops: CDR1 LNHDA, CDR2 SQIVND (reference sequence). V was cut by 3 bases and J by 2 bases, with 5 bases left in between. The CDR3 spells CASSMDPYNEQFF. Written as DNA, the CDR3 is TGTGCCAGTAGTATGGATCCCTACAATGAGCAGTTCTTC. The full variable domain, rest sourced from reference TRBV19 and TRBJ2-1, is DGGITQSPKYLFRKEGQNVTLSCEQNLNHDAMYWYRQDPGQGLRLIYYSQIVNDFQKGDIAEGYSVSREKKESFPLTVTSAQKNPTAFYLCASSMDPYNEQFFGPGTRLTVL.

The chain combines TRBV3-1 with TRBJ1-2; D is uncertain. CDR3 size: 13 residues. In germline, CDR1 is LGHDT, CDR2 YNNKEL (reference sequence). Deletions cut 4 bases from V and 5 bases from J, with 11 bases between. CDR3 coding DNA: TGTGCCAGCAGCCCCCGAGTCGCTTATGGCTACACCTTC. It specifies CASSPRVAYGYTF.

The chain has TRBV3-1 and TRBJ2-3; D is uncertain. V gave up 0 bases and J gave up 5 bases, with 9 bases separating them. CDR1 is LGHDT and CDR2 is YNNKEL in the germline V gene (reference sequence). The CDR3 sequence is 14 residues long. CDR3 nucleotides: TGTGCCAGCAGCCAAGAAATAACTGGAGATACGCAGTATTTT. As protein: CASSQEITGDTQYF.

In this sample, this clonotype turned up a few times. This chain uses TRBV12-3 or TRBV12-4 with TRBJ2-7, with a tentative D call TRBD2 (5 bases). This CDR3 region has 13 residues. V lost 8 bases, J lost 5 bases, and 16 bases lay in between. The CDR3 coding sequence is TGTGCCAGCGCCACGGGGAACTCTAACGAGCAGTACTTC. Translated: CASATGNSNEQYF.

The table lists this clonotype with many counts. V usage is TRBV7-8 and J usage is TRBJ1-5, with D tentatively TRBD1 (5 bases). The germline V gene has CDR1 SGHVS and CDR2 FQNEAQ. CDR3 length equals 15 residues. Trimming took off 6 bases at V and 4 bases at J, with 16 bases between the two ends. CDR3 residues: CASRQSGTENQPQHF. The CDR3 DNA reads TGTGCCAGCAGACAATCCGGGACGGAAAATCAGCCCCAGCATTTT. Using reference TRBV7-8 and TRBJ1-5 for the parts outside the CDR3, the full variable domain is GAGVSQSPRYKVAKRGQDVALRCDPISGHVSLFWYQQALGQGPEFLTYFQNEAQLDKSGLPSDRFFAERPEGSVSTLKIQRTQQEDSAVYLCASRQSGTENQPQHFGDGTRLSIL.

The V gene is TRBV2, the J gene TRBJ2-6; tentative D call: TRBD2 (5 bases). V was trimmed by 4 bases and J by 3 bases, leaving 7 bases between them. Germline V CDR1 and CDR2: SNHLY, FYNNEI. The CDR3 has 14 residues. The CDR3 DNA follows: TGTGCCAGCAGTGGACGGGGTGGGGCCAACGTCCTGACTTTC. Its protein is CASSGRGGANVLTF.

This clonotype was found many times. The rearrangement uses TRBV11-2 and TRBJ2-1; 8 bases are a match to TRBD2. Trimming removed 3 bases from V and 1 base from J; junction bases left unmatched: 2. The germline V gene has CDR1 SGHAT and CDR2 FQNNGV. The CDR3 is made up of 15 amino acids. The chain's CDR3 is CASSFSSGSYNEQFF. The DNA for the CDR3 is TGTGCCAGCAGCTTCTCTAGCGGGTCCTACAATGAGCAGTTCTTC. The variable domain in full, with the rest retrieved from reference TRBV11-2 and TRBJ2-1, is EAGVAQSPRYKIIEKRQSVAFWCNPISGHATLYWYQQILGQGPKLLIQFQNNGVVDDSQLPKDRFSAERLKGVDSTLKIQPAKLEDSAVYLCASSFSSGSYNEQFFGPGTRLTVL.

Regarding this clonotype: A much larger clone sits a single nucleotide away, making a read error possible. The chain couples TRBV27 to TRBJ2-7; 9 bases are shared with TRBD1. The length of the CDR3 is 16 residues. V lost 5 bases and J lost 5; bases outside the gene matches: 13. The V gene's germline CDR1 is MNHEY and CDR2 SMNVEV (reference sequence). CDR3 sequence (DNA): TGTGCCAGCAGTCCCTCGATCGGGACAGGGATCCACGAGCAGTACTTC. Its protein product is CASSPSIGTGIHEQYF.

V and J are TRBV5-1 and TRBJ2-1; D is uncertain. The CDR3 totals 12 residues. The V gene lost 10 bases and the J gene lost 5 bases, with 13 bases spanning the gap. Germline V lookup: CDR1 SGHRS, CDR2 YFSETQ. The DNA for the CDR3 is TGCGCCTCCAGGAGAGGTAACAATGAGCAGTTCTTC. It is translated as CASRRGNNEQFF.

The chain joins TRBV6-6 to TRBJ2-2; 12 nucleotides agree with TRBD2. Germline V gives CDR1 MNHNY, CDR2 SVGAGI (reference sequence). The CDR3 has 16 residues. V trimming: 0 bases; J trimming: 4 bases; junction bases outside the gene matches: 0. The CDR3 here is CASSYSTSGSTGELFF. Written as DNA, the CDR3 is TGTGCCAGCAGTTACTCGACTAGCGGGAGCACCGGGGAGCTGTTTTTT.

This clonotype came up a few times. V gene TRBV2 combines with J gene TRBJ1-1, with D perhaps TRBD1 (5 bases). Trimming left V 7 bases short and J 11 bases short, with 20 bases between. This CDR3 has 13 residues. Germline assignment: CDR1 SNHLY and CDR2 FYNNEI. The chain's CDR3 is CASNQWGGVRAFF. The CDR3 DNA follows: TGTGCCAGCAACCAATGGGGGGGGGTGCGGGCTTTCTTT.

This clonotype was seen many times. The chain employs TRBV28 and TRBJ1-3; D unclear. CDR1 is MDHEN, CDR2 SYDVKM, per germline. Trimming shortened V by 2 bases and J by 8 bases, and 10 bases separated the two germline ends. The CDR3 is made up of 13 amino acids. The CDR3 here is CASSLISVDTIYF. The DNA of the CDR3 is TGTGCCAGCAGTTTAATTTCGGTGGACACCATATATTTT. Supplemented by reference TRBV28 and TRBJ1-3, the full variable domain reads DVKVTQSSRYLVKRTGEKVFLECVQDMDHENMFWYRQDPGLGLRLIYFSYDVKMKEKGDIPEGYSVSREKKERFSLILESASTNQTSMYLCASSLISVDTIYFGEGSWLTVV.

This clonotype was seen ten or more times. The CDR3 is CASSLGGDMTVYGYTF. The CDR3 DNA reads TGTGCCAGCAGCCTAGGTGGTGACATGACTGTCTATGGCTACACCTTC. The rearrangement uses TRBV3-1 and TRBJ1-2, with D hard to call. Germline V lookup: CDR1 LGHDT, CDR2 YNNKEL (reference sequence). CDR3 length: 16 amino acids. Trimming took 4 bases from V and 4 from J, leaving 19 bases between them. The full variable domain, in which reference TRBV3-1 and TRBJ1-2 provide the parts outside the CDR3, is DTAVSQTPKYLVTQMGNDKSIKCEQNLGHDTMYWYKQDSKKFLKIMFSYNNKELIINETVPNRFSPKSPDKAHLNLHINSLELGDSAVYFCASSLGGDMTVYGYTFGSGTRLTVV.

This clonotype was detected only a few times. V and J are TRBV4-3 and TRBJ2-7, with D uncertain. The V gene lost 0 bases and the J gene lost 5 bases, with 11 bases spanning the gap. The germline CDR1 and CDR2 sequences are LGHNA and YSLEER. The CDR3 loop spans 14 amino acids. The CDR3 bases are TGCGCCAGCAGCCAAGATACTGTACGGCACGAGCAGTACTTC. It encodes CASSQDTVRHEQYF.

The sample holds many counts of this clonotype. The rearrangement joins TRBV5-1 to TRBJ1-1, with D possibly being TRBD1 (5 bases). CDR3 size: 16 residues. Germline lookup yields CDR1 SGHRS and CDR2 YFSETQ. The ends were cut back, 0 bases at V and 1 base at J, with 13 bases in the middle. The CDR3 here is CASSLGWGTPNTEAFF. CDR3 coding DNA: TGCGCCAGCAGCTTGGGATGGGGGACTCCGAACACTGAAGCTTTCTTT.

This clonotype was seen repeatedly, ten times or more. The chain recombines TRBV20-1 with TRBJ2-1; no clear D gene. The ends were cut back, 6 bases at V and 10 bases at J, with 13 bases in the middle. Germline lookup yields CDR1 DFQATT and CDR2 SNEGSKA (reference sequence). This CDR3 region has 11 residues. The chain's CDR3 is CSAAIRTEQFF. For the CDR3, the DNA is TGCAGTGCCGCAATTCGGACGGAGCAGTTCTTC.

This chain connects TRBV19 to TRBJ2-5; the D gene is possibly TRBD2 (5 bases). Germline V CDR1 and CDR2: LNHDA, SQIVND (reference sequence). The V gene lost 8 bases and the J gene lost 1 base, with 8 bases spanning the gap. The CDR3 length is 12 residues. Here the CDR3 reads CASLGAQETQYF. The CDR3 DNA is TGTGCCAGTCTGGGAGCCCAAGAGACCCAGTACTTC. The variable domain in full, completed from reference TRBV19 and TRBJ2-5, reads DGGITQSPKYLFRKEGQNVTLSCEQNLNHDAMYWYRQDPGQGLRLIYYSQIVNDFQKGDIAEGYSVSREKKESFPLTVTSAQKNPTAFYLCASLGAQETQYFGPGTRLLVL.

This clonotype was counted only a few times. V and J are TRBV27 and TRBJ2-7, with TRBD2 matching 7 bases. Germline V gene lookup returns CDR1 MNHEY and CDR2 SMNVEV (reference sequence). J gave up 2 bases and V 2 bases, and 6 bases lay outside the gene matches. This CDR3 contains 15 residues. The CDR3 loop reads CASSLAGEGTYEQYF. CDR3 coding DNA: TGTGCCAGCAGTTTAGCGGGGGAGGGAACCTACGAGCAGTACTTC.

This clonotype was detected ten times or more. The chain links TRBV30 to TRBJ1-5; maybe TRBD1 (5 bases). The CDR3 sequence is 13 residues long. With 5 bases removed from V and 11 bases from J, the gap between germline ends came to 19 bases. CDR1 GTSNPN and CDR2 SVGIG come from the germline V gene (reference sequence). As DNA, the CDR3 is TGTGCCTGGTCAACAGGAGGACTCCCGTCCCAGCATTTT. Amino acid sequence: CAWSTGGLPSQHF.

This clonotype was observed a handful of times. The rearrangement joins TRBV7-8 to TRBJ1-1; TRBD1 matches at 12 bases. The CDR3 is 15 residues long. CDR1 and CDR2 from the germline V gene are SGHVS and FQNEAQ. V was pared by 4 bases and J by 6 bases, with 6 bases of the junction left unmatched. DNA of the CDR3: TGTGCCAGCAGCTCACCGGGACAGGGGGCCTCTGAAGCTTTCTTT. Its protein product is CASSSPGQGASEAFF.

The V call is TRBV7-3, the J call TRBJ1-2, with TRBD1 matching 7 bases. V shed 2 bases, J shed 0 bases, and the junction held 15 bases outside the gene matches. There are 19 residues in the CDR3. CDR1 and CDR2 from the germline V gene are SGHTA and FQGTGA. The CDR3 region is CASSLSTPRQGTANYGYTF. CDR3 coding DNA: TGTGCCAGCAGCTTATCTACCCCCCGACAGGGTACAGCTAACTATGGCTACACCTTC.

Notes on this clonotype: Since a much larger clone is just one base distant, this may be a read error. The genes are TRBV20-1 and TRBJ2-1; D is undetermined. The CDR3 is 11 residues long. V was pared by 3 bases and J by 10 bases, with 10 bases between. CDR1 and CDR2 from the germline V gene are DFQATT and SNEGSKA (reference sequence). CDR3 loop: CSASGSLEQFF. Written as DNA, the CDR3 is TGCAGTGCTAGTGGATCACTAGAGCAGTTCTTC.

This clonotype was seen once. The CDR3 protein is CASRIRDRGQGAFF. For the CDR3, the DNA is TGTGCCAGCAGGATCCGGGACAGGGGGCAGGGAGCTTTCTTT. V gene TRBV12-3 or TRBV12-4 combines with J gene TRBJ1-1; 12 bases agree with TRBD1. V was pared by 6 bases and J by 10 bases, with 9 bases of the junction left unmatched. CDR3 length equals 14 residues.

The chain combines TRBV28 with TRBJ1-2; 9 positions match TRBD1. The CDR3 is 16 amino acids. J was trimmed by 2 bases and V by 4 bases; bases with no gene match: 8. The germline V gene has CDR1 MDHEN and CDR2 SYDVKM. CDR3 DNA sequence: TGTGCCAGCAGTTCATCGCGGACAGGGGCAAACTATGGCTACACCTTC. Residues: CASSSSRTGANYGYTF.